The rows below give T cell receptor beta chains drawn from one sample of a study of glioma-infiltrating T cells after dendritic cell vaccination. Only in-frame clones appear in the TCRdb table, and some are missing; sequencing was by immunoSEQ multiplex PCR. The sample carries 65,000 or so clones, about 89% recorded once. The source was blood, collected after dendritic cell vaccination. The receptors were gathered from a human donor with glioblastoma. The CDR3 runs from the conserved cysteine through the conserved F or W. The D gene is left open where the match is weak. Clone size appears in some rows only: once, few, many, or a class for an expanded clone.

CDR3 protein: CASSAWTGPEAFF; CDR3 DNA: TGTGCCAGCAGCGCTTGGACAGGGCCTGAAGCTTTCTTT; clone size: NA; J gene: TRBJ1-1; V gene: TRBV9; D gene: TRBD1
CDR3 protein: CASSAGTSGPNEQFF; CDR3 DNA: TGTGCCAGCAGCGCCGGGACTAGCGGACCCAATGAGCAGTTCTTC; clone size: NA; J gene: TRBJ2-1; V gene: TRBV11-3; D gene: TRBD2
CDR3 protein: CAIQRGANTGELFF; CDR3 DNA: TGTGCCATTCAGCGGGGAGCGAACACCGGGGAGCTGTTTTTT; clone size: NA; J gene: TRBJ2-2; V gene: TRBV6-6; D gene: TRBD2
CDR3 protein: CASSLKPGGPREQFF; CDR3 DNA: TGTGCCAGCAGCTTAAAGCCGGGAGGGCCCCGTGAGCAGTTCTTC; clone size: NA; J gene: TRBJ2-1; V gene: TRBV11-1; D gene: TRBD2
CDR3 protein: CASSRGGGTDTQYF; CDR3 DNA: TGTGCCAGCAGTCGGGGCGGGGGCACAGATACGCAGTATTTT; clone size: NA; J gene: TRBJ2-3; V gene: TRBV2; D gene: NA
CDR3 protein: CASSINPGGIEGYTF; CDR3 DNA: TGTGCCAGTAGTATCAACCCAGGGGGAATTGAGGGCTACACCTTC; clone size: NA; J gene: TRBJ1-2; V gene: TRBV19; D gene: TRBD1
CDR3 protein: CASSDPYVHTFYEQYF; CDR3 DNA: TGTGCCAGCAGTGACCCGTACGTTCATACATTCTACGAGCAGTACTTC; clone size: NA; J gene: TRBJ2-7; V gene: TRBV25-1; D gene: NA
CDR3 protein: CAGASGNQPQHF; CDR3 DNA: TGTGCCGGAGCTTCGGGCAATCAGCCCCAGCATTTT; clone size: few; J gene: TRBJ1-5; V gene: TRBV28; D gene: NA
CDR3 protein: CASSLDGPRQQYEQYF; CDR3 DNA: TGTGCCAGCAGTTTAGATGGTCCGCGACAGCAATACGAGCAGTACTTC; clone size: NA; J gene: TRBJ2-7; V gene: TRBV27; D gene: NA
CDR3 protein: CASSSGFKRMNTEAFF; CDR3 DNA: TGTGCCAGCAGCTCAGGGTTTAAGAGGATGAACACTGAAGCTTTCTTT; clone size: NA; J gene: TRBJ1-1; V gene: TRBV11-2; D gene: NA
CDR3 protein: CASSRNSLGVEQFF; CDR3 DNA: TGTGCCAGCAGCCGTAACAGCCTAGGGGTTGAGCAGTTCTTC; clone size: NA; J gene: TRBJ2-1; V gene: TRBV14; D gene: NA
CDR3 protein: CASSLQSGRAGEQYF; CDR3 DNA: TGTGCCAGCAGTTTACAAAGCGGGAGGGCGGGAGAGCAGTACTTC; clone size: few; J gene: TRBJ2-7; V gene: TRBV27; D gene: TRBD2
CDR3 protein: CASSVQGEQTQYF; CDR3 DNA: TGTGCCAGCAGTGTACAGGGTGAACAGACCCAGTACTTC; clone size: NA; J gene: TRBJ2-5; V gene: TRBV6-1; D gene: NA
CDR3 protein: CASSQEGRGSFSNQPQHF; CDR3 DNA: TGCGCCAGCAGCCAAGAAGGCAGGGGTAGTTTCAGCAATCAGCCCCAGCATTTT; clone size: NA; J gene: TRBJ1-5; V gene: TRBV4-1; D gene: NA
CDR3 protein: CAWSHSYGYTF; CDR3 DNA: TGTGCCTGGAGCCACAGTTATGGCTACACCTTC; clone size: NA; J gene: TRBJ1-2; V gene: TRBV30; D gene: NA
CDR3 protein: CASSFNTPGTEAFF; CDR3 DNA: TGTGCCAGCAGTTTCAACACCCCGGGCACTGAAGCTTTCTTT; clone size: NA; J gene: TRBJ1-1; V gene: TRBV27; D gene: NA
CDR3 protein: CACAGVNQPQHF; CDR3 DNA: TGTGCCTGCGCGGGTGTAAATCAGCCCCAGCATTTT; clone size: NA; J gene: TRBJ1-5; V gene: TRBV30; D gene: NA
CDR3 protein: CASSFGSDTQYF; CDR3 DNA: TGTGCCAGCAGTTTCGGGTCAGATACGCAGTATTTT; clone size: NA; J gene: TRBJ2-3; V gene: TRBV27; D gene: NA
CDR3 protein: CASSYPRGQQSGTQYF; CDR3 DNA: TGTGCCAGCAGTTACCCCCGGGGACAGCAGTCGGGTACGCAGTATTTT; clone size: NA; J gene: TRBJ2-3; V gene: TRBV6-5; D gene: TRBD1
CDR3 protein: CASSLQGSSYNEQFF; CDR3 DNA: TGCGCCAGCAGCTTGCAGGGGAGCTCCTACAATGAGCAGTTCTTC; clone size: NA; J gene: TRBJ2-1; V gene: TRBV5-1; D gene: NA
CDR3 protein: CASSLGSSGMYNEQFF; CDR3 DNA: TGTGCCAGCAGCTTAGGTTCTAGCGGGATGTACAATGAGCAGTTCTTC; clone size: NA; J gene: TRBJ2-1; V gene: TRBV5-4; D gene: TRBD2
CDR3 protein: CASGLGRGQGPYEQYF; CDR3 DNA: TGTGCTAGTGGTTTAGGGCGGGGACAGGGACCCTACGAGCAGTACTTC; clone size: NA; J gene: TRBJ2-7; V gene: TRBV12-5; D gene: TRBD1
CDR3 protein: CASSIDSSGGRNEQFF; CDR3 DNA: TGTGCCAGTAGTATAGACTCTAGCGGGGGTCGGAATGAGCAGTTCTTC; clone size: NA; J gene: TRBJ2-1; V gene: TRBV19; D gene: TRBD2
CDR3 protein: CASSSYLDGTGETQYF; CDR3 DNA: TGTGCCAGCAGTTCGTATTTAGACGGTACGGGAGAGACCCAGTACTTC; clone size: NA; J gene: TRBJ2-5; V gene: TRBV27; D gene: NA
CDR3 protein: CASSGLAGGETQYF; CDR3 DNA: TGTGCCAGCAGTGGACTAGCGGGAGGAGAGACCCAGTACTTC; clone size: NA; J gene: TRBJ2-5; V gene: TRBV2; D gene: TRBD2
CDR3 protein: CASSRRGMYEQYF; CDR3 DNA: TGTGCCAGTAGCCGTAGGGGAATGTACGAGCAGTACTTC; clone size: NA; J gene: TRBJ2-7; V gene: TRBV19; D gene: NA
CDR3 protein: CASSLRDRPLSEGYTF; CDR3 DNA: TGTGCCAGCAGCTTACGAGACAGGCCCCTATCTGAGGGCTACACCTTC; clone size: NA; J gene: TRBJ1-2; V gene: TRBV11-2; D gene: NA
CDR3 protein: CASSILRLAGTDTQYF; CDR3 DNA: TGTGCCAGTAGTATACTACGACTAGCGGGAACAGATACGCAGTATTTT; clone size: NA; J gene: TRBJ2-3; V gene: TRBV19; D gene: TRBD2
CDR3 protein: CASSPSGGQGLPHNEQFF; CDR3 DNA: TGTGCCAGCAGCCCGAGCGGAGGACAGGGCCTCCCCCACAATGAGCAGTTCTTC; clone size: NA; J gene: TRBJ2-1; V gene: TRBV7-8; D gene: TRBD1
CDR3 protein: CASSLREGPGELFF; CDR3 DNA: TGTGCTAGCAGCCTGCGGGAGGGCCCCGGGGAGCTGTTTTTT; clone size: NA; J gene: TRBJ2-2; V gene: TRBV7-7; D gene: TRBD2
CDR3 protein: CASSYGKAVDGELFF; CDR3 DNA: TGTGCCAGCAGCTACGGGAAGGCAGTGGACGGGGAGCTGTTTTTT; clone size: NA; J gene: TRBJ2-2; V gene: TRBV5-4; D gene: NA
CDR3 protein: CASSVAPPGQGVHEQYF; CDR3 DNA: TGTGCCAGCAGCGTAGCTCCCCCGGGACAGGGGGTCCACGAGCAGTACTTC; clone size: NA; J gene: TRBJ2-7; V gene: TRBV9; D gene: TRBD1
CDR3 protein: CASSSRGIGDTQYF; CDR3 DNA: TGTGCCAGCAGCTCCAGGGGGATCGGAGATACGCAGTATTTT; clone size: NA; J gene: TRBJ2-3; V gene: TRBV7-3; D gene: TRBD1
CDR3 protein: CASGAGSGYEQYF; CDR3 DNA: TGTGCCAGCGGAGCCGGGAGCGGGTACGAGCAGTACTTC; clone size: NA; J gene: TRBJ2-7; V gene: TRBV27; D gene: NA